This TCR beta chain is from a study of T cell responses to AZD1222 COVID-19 vaccine. Assay used: immunoSEQ multiplex PCR; TCRdb lists only in-frame clones, some missing. This sample has around 180,000 clones; about 94% occur once, and the top ten carry roughly 9.8%. The V end was cut by 6 bases, the J end by 3 bases, with 5 bases between. This CDR3 region has 11 residues. Germline V CDR1 and CDR2: SEHNR, FQNEAQ (reference sequence). Study observations and caveats: Spike-spanning, vaccine-associated CD4 TCRs were dominant at 160-218 and 743-854. Baseline seropositivity characterized only six or seven AZD1222 recipients. Compared with day 0, the breadth and depth of the Spike-specific TCR repertoire rose significantly after two doses of AZD1222. Repertoires were sampled only after the peak T cell response.

Of note for this clone: The antigen is not known.

The TCR originated in an adult in good health. The chain has TRBV7-9 and TRBJ2-5, with unresolved D. The sample in question was peripheral blood, obtained on day 0 of AZD1222 vaccination. In DNA form, the CDR3 reads TGTGCCAGCAGTCCGAAAGAGACCCAGTACTTC. It translates to CASSPKETQYF.